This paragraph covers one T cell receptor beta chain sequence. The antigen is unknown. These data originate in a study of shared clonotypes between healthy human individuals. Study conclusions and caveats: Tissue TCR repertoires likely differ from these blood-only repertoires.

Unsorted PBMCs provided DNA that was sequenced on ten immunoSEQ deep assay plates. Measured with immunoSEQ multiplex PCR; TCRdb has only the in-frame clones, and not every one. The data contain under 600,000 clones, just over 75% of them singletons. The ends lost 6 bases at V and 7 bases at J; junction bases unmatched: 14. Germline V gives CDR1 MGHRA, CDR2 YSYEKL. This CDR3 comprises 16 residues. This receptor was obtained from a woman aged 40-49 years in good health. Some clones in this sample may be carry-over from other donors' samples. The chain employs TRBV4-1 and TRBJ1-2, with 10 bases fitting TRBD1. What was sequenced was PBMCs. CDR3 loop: CASSSTTGTGVSGYTF. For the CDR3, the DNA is TGCGCCAGCAGTAGTACCACCGGGACAGGGGTTTCTGGCTACACCTTC.